This TCR beta chain was found in a study of shared clonotypes between healthy human individuals. Regarding the study as a whole: Donor scarcity curtailed the genetic and exposure-history diversity represented herein.

The V gene lost 2 bases and the J gene lost 5 bases, with 6 bases spanning the gap. Germline V gene lookup returns CDR1 MDHEN and CDR2 SYDVKM. CDR3 length: 12 residues. Generated by immunoSEQ multiplex PCR, the TCRdb table keeps only in-frame clones and is missing some. The table has over a million clones, 75% to 80% seen once. The split of CD4+ cells yielded CD45RA+ naive and CD45RA-negative memory subsets. Concerning this clone: The target antigen is unknown. The sample carries other DNA sequences with the same CDR3.

The sequenced sample consisted of memory CD4+ T cells from PBMCs. Subset noted: CD45RA-negative fraction. The chain combines TRBV28 with TRBJ1-2; D ambiguous. The clonotype was recovered from a man between 18 and 29 years old in good health. Some clones in this sample may be carry-over from other donors' samples. The CDR3 DNA follows: TGTGCCAGCAGTTTACGGCAGTATGGCTACACCTTC. Its translation: CASSLRQYGYTF.